This T cell receptor (beta chain) was identified during a study of glioma-infiltrating T cells after dendritic cell vaccination. In the study overall: Patients received three intradermal dendritic cell vaccine injections at biweekly intervals.

The CDR3 spans 15 residues. V shed 0 bases and J 6 bases; nucleotides not matched to a gene: 4. Germline V gene data show CDR1 as LNHNV and CDR2 as YYDKDF (reference sequence). PBMC sampling occurred before vaccination, two weeks after the third dose, and at progression. Some clones are missing from TCRdb's copy, which holds only in-frame ones; the method was immunoSEQ multiplex PCR. The data contain some 70,000 clones, roughly 79% of them singletons. In regard to this clone: The antigen remains unidentified.

Study results and limitations: Few patients contributed both blood and tumor specimens. Survival was not directly related to TCR clonality in these patients.

The sequencing here drew on blood, taken before dendritic cell vaccination. The V and J genes are TRBV15 and TRBJ1-2, with TRBD1 identical over 10 bases. This TCR was recovered from a human donor with glioblastoma. This CDR3 is CATSRDQTGGNGYTF. The CDR3, as DNA: TGTGCCACCAGCAGAGATCAGACAGGGGGCAATGGCTACACCTTC.